The source of this TCR beta chain is a study of blood T cell repertoires in COVID-19 (dated by TCRdb to the early 2020s). General notes on the study: Samples covering the acute and convalescent phases of COVID-19 were provided by collaborators in the United States, Italy and Spain. Where available, HLA class I and class II types were obtained from metadata supplied by the sample provider rather than from assay-based typing. Nearly every sample came with metadata listing a de-identified subject ID, COVID-19 status, age in years and sex. The prospective study material was composed of cDNA or gDNA derived from T cells, B-cell-depleted T cells, or PBMCs. Samples came from the ongoing ImmuneRACE study (first 160 participants) plus 1,254 subjects from 6 global collaborators. The dataset comprised deeply sampled blood TCRbeta repertoires from subjects exposed to, actively infected with, or recovered from COVID-19. The repertoires were released in a freely available public database meant as a resource for research on the immune response to SARS-CoV-2. What the study reported, not specific to this receptor: The amount of clinical and demographic metadata varied by source and participant and was provided uncurated.

Enrolling through a virtual design, the prospective study's participants ranged in age from roughly 18 to 95 years and lived across some 23 United States geographic areas. In the prospective study, cohorts were assigned on the basis of participant-reported clinical history obtained from a screening survey and a study questionnaire. ImmuneRACE Cohort 3 recovered participants were defined by two consecutive negative NP/OP PCR tests, healthcare professional clearance, or symptom resolution. Each participant in the prospective study had whole blood, serum and a nasopharyngeal or oropharyngeal swab collected by mobile phlebotomists. Additional blood draws and questionnaires over a 2-month period could optionally be provided by prospective study participants. Before DNA extraction, blood samples from the prospective study were shipped at room temperature or frozen. TCRbeta CDR3 regions were amplified from genomic DNA by means of the immunoSEQ Assay, a bias-controlled multiplex PCR. Per the authors' processing: The number of nucleated cells in each sample was estimated from the amplification of reference gene primers within the assay. Sequence reads were collapsed and filtered to measure the absolute abundance of every unique TCRbeta CDR3 rearrangement. Productive Simpson clonality was computed per sample as the square root of Simpson's diversity index over productive rearrangements. TCRdb limited this immuneACCESS table to in-frame rearrangements with V and J called. A share of clones is missing; checked studies link under half to unresolved V genes, and the rest is unexplained. V and J calls and clone size are as listed in that table; D and trimming were resolved from the DNA. In this sample the table shows about 360,000 clones, about 90% of which occur a single time. Approximately 1.2% of the sample lies in the top ten.

A note on this clone: Its antigen is not yet known. There are no base qualities to consult, and no much larger clone falls within one base.

V is pruned by 5 bases and J by 6 bases, leaving 4 bases of the junction without a gene match. From a lookup of the germline V gene, CDR1 and CDR2 are SGHTA and FQGNSA. The CDR3 measures 13 amino acids from cysteine to phenylalanine. The retained sequence is limited to the CDR3, 39 bases, with the frame set at the first base. Sample: PBMCs or T cells enriched from blood (not recorded which). This TCR was recovered from a man aged 25-40 years who had recovered from COVID-19. The sequence is built from TRBV7-2 and TRBJ2-3, with TRBD2 identical over 8 junction bases. The CDR3 reads as follows: CASSRLARDTQYF. The DNA sequence is TGTGCCAGCAGCCGACTAGCGAGGGATACGCAGTATTTT.